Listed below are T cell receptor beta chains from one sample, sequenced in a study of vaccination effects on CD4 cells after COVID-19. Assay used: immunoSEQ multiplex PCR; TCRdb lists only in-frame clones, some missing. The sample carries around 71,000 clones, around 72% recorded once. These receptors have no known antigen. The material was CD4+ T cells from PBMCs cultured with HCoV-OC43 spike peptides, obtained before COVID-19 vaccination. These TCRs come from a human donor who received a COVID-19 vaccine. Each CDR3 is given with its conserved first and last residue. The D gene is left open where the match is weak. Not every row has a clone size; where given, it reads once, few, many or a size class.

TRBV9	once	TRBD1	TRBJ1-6	TGTGCCAGCAGCCCCACACGAGGACAGGTTGGATCACCCCTCCACTTT	CASSPTRGQVGSPLHF
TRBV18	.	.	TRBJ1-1	TGTGCCAGCTCACCGGAAGGGCAGGTGGGATTGGGGATGAACACTGAAGCTTTCTTT	CASSPEGQVGLGMNTEAFF
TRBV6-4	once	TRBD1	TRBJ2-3	TGTGCCAGCAGTGACTCGGGACAGGGCACAGATACGCAGTATTTT	CASSDSGQGTDTQYF
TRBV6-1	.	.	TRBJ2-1	TGTGCCAGCAGTGAAGCGTTGGACGGTTACAATGAGCAGTTCTTC	CASSEALDGYNEQFF
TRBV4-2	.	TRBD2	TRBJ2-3	TGTGCCAGCAGCCGGACTAGCGGGGGGGCCACAGATACGCAGTATTTT	CASSRTSGGATDTQYF
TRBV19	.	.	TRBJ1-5	TGTGCCAGTAGTATAAAGGGAGTCAGTGCCCTCAATCAGCCCCAGCATTTT	CASSIKGVSALNQPQHF
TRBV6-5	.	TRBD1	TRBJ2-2	TGTGCCAGCCTCCCGGACAGGGGGGTTGGGGAGCTGTTTTTT	CASLPDRGVGELFF
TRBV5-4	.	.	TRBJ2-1	TGTGCCAGCAGCGAAGGATTATGGGGGCCCAATGAGCAGTTCTTC	CASSEGLWGPNEQFF
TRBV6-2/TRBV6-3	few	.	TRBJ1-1	TGTGCCAGCAGTTACTCCAGTTTCGGACACTACACTGAAGCTTTCTTT	CASSYSSFGHYTEAFF
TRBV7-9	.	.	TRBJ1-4	TGTGCCAGCAGATCAGGGAATAATGAAAAACTGTTTTTT	CASRSGNNEKLFF
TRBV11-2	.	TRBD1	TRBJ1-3	TGTGCCAGCAGCTTAGTACGGACAGGGGAAGGAAACACCATATATTTT	CASSLVRTGEGNTIYF
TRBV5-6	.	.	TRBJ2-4	TGTGCCAGCAGCTTGTTCACCATAGCCAAAAACATTCAGTACTTC	CASSLFTIAKNIQYF
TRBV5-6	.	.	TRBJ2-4	TGTGCCAGCAGCGTATACGACAGTAAAAACATTCAGTACTTC	CASSVYDSKNIQYF
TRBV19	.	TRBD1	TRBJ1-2	TGTGCCAGTAGAACAGGGGGCAGCTATGGCTACACCTTC	CASRTGGSYGYTF
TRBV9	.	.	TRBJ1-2	TGCGCCAGCAGCGTAACGGTCGGTGGGCACTATGGCTACACCTTC	CASSVTVGGHYGYTF
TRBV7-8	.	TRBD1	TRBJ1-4	TGTGCCAGCTCGGTAGACAGGGGTAGGGAAAAACTGTTTTTT	CASSVDRGREKLFF
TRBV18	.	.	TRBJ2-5	TGTGCCAGCTCACCAATATTAAACGAGGAGACCCAGTACTTC	CASSPILNEETQYF
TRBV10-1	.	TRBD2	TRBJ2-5	TGCGCCAGCCTGAGCAGGGCCCAACTAGCGGGGGTTGAGACCCAGTACTTC	CASLSRAQLAGVETQYF
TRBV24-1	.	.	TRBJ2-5	TGTGCCACCAGTGAAACCGAGGCTGGGGAGACCCAGTACTTC	CATSETEAGETQYF
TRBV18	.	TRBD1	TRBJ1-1	TGTGCCAGCTCAGCTAGACAGGGGGCCCTGAACACTGAAGCTTTCTTT	CASSARQGALNTEAFF
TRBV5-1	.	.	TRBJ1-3	TGCGCCAGCAGCTGGGGAGGCGGATCCTCTGGAAACACCATATATTTT	CASSWGGGSSGNTIYF
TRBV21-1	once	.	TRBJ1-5	TGTGCCAGCAGCAAAGATCGGGGGGGCAGGGGCAATCAGCCCCAGCATTTT	CASSKDRGGRGNQPQHF
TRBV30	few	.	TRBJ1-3	TGTGCCTGGAGTTCTCATTCAGGGTCTGGAAACACCATATATTTT	CAWSSHSGSGNTIYF
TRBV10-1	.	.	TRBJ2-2	TGCGCCAGCAGTGAGAGTCGGGGTCTCCCCCGGGAGCTGTTTTTT	CASSESRGLPRELFF
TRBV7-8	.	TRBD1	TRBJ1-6	TGTGCCAGCAGGGACAGGGGAAGTAATTCACCCCTCCACTTT	CASRDRGSNSPLHF
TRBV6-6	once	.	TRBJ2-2	TGTGCCAGCAGTTACGGGGGGAGTGTCACCGGGGAGCTGTTTTTT	CASSYGGSVTGELFF
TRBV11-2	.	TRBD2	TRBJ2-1	TGTGCCAGCAGCCCCCCCGGGTGGGGGGGGAGCAATGAGCAGTTCTTC	CASSPPGWGGSNEQFF
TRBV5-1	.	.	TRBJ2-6	TGCGCCAGCAGCTACTACAGCTCTGGGGCCAACGTCCTGACTTTC	CASSYYSSGANVLTF
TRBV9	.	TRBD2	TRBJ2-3	TGTGCCAGCAGCGGGCGGGCTAGCGGGGGGGTGGTTCCAGATACGCAGTATTTT	CASSGRASGGVVPDTQYF
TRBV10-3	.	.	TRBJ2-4	TGTGCCATCAGGATGGACAGCAAAAACATTCAGTACTTC	CAIRMDSKNIQYF
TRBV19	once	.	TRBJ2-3	TGTGCCAGTAGTCCTCAGGTGAGCACAGATACGCAGTATTTT	CASSPQVSTDTQYF
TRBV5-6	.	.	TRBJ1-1	TGTGCCAGCAGCTTGGGATTGGGAGTTGAAGCTTTCTTT	CASSLGLGVEAFF
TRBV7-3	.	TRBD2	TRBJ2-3	TGTGCCAGCAGCCACGGGGGGGCCGAGGATACGCAGTATTTT	CASSHGGAEDTQYF
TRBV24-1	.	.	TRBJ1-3	TGTGCCACCAGTGACGCTCAGTCCTCTGGAAACACCATATATTTT	CATSDAQSSGNTIYF
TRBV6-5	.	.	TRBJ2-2	TGTGCCAGCAGTTACTCCCCCGGGGAGAACACCGGGGAGCTGTTTTTT	CASSYSPGENTGELFF
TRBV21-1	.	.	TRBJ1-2	TGTGCCAGCAGCAAAGTGGCTGGGGATGGCTACACCTTC	CASSKVAGDGYTF
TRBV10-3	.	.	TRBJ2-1	TGTGCCATCAGTGAGCAGGGGCGGAATGAGCAGTTCTTC	CAISEQGRNEQFF
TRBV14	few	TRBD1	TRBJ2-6	TGTGCCAGCAGCCGTTCCCGGGACAGGGTCGCTTTC	CASSRSRDRVAF
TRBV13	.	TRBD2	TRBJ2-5	TGTGCCAGCAGCCAGATACTAGCGGGGGCGAAGACCCAGTACTTC	CASSQILAGAKTQYF
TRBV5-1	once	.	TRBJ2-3	TGCGCCAGCAGCTTGTTTTCTTTAAGGACCAGCACAGATACGCAGTATTTT	CASSLFSLRTSTDTQYF
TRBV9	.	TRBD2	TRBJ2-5	TGTGCCAGCAGCGTAAGACTAGCGGGGGGGGAAGAGACCCAGTACTTC	CASSVRLAGGEETQYF
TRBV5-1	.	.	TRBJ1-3	TGCGCCAGCAGCCTGGGACAAACTGGAAACACCATATATTTT	CASSLGQTGNTIYF
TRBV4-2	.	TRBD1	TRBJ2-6	TGTGCCAGCAGCCTCATTCCCACAGGGGGCGTGTTAGGTGGGGCCAACGTCCTGACTTTC	CASSLIPTGGVLGGANVLTF
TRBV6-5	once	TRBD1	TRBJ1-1	TGTGCCAGCAGCAGATGGACAGGGAGAACTGAAGCTTTCTTT	CASSRWTGRTEAFF